This T cell receptor beta chain was obtained from a study of response to subunit inactivated influenza vaccine. TCRdb re-called the RT-PCR reads through MiXCR, storing one row per CDR3 protein. The repertoire consists of around 580,000 distinct CDR3 sequences, with 10% to 15% occurring once and the leading ten covering 10% to 13%. Whole-study results and caveats: Few additional T cells are recruited per seasonal influenza vaccination, authors suggested.

At least ten counts were recorded for this clonotype. Its antigen is not known. The TCR sequence derives from a man aged 50 or older who received an inactivated influenza vaccine. The specimen comprised PBMCs from blood, sampled on the day of vaccination.

CDR3 loop: CASSLGVNSYNEQFF. CDR3 sequence (DNA): TGCGCCAGCAGCTTGGGGGTAAACTCCTACAATGAGCAGTTCTTC. This chain links TRBV5-1 with TRBJ2-1; D not resolved. Trimming removed 0 bases from V and 0 bases from J, with 7 bases in between. The CDR3 extends over 15 amino acids. The germline CDR1 and CDR2 sequences are SGHRS and YFSETQ.